This TCR beta chain was captured by sequencing in a study of cytomegalovirus exposure and HLA in healthy donors (dated by TCRdb to about 2017). Study-level background: According to an earlier analysis of several hundred of the donors, roughly 180 million T cells yielded 100 million or so unique TCR beta sequences and roughly 280 Gb of sequence data. On average, approximately 250,000 unique TCR beta nucleotide sequences were sequenced per donor among some 430 genotyped donors of the cohort, with around 19% of those sequences being non-productive. The study profiled the T cell repertoires of 666 subjects by immunosequencing and related them to cytomegalovirus serostatus. Typing coverage differed by locus: A, B, C, DRB1 and DQB1 were typed in roughly 620-640 donors, DQA1 in 500 to 550, DPA1 in some 570, and DPB1 in around 440. Among the approximately 420 genotyped donors, under 90% belonged to the genetic ancestry cluster associated with self-reported Caucasian donors. An early release covering roughly 600 HLA-typed donors comprised about 300 gigabases of sequencing data and 85 million to 100 million unique TCR sequences. The aim of the study was to test whether cataloging public T cell receptors could identify signatures of past pathogen exposure. Every repertoire in the discovery cohort had been generated on one and the same sequencing platform. Five DR-DQ haplotypes were treated as single units for association and clustering because of strong linkage in the cohort. A later analysis re-examined previously published TCR beta repertoires from more than 550 donors and added high-resolution HLA genotyping to investigate patterns of TCR occurrence. HLA typing covered class I and class II loci at four-digit resolution. A later genetic analysis took genome-wide SNP genotypes for about 55% of the 666 donors and used that subset as a discovery cohort. In the later analysis, no new phenotypic data were used to find candidate immune exposures; instead, reliance was placed on TCR beta sequences and their occurrence across donors. Donor age, sex, ethnicity and CMV serostatus were compiled alongside the repertoire data. To predict cytomegalovirus infection status, the study brought together high-throughput TCR immunosequencing, statistical association of individual TCRs with disease status, and machine learning. Along with the roughly 700-subject first cohort, a separate validation cohort of over a hundred different subjects was used. In an earlier analysis of roughly 580 of the donors, high-throughput TCR beta sequencing was used to judge whether each TCR beta V gene segment behaved as functional or pseudogenic. What the work shows at the level of the full study, not this receptor alone: In an earlier analysis of some 500 of the donors, most TCR beta V segments appeared in productive rearrangements about 90% or about 30% of the time, broadly matching IMGT annotations. Because some donors lacked HLA typing at each locus, the association tests relied only on the typed subset. A cluster of highly shared sequence variants was judged likely to represent a technical artifact of the sequencing pipeline. In a later genetic analysis, fewer N-insertions in productive TCRs were reported among donors in an Asian-associated ancestry cluster than the roughly 700-donor mean. A later analysis found that most CMV-associated TCR beta chains appeared HLA-restricted, with HLA associations seemingly driven largely by CMV exposure. It was suggested by the authors that the approach could potentially be generalized to other disease states and immunological phenotypes. In a later analysis, several top co-occurrence clusters were reported to appear linked to parvovirus B19, influenza, CMV and Epstein-Barr virus. An association between a missense DCLRE1C variant and V-gene and J-gene trimming of TCR beta chains was found in a later genetic analysis and replicated in an independent cohort. The cohort was sequenced for TCR beta chains only, and without alpha or paired-chain data the features that could be detected were limited. Correlated functional status among segregating V segments might reflect linkage disequilibrium, but an unknown experimental factor could not be ruled out. Immune exposure information for the cohort was limited to CMV serostatus. When HLA alleles, especially DR and DQ, strongly co-occurred, attributing TCR associations to individual alleles was difficult. In both the original and validation cohorts, the classifier was reported to diagnose cytomegalovirus status with high specificity and sensitivity. A later analysis found that TCR association rates varied across HLA loci, with DRB1 alleles showing the most associated TCRs and HLA-C alleles the fewest. In the study, some 160 TCR beta chains were listed as associated with cytomegalovirus. Sequencing depth was assumed to be roughly uniform across donors in the presence/absence analyses, though that assumption may not hold. Compared with equally common non-associated chains, HLA-associated TCR beta chains in a later analysis were more clonally expanded and had lower generation probabilities. The 87-base-pair reads could not distinguish some IMGT-functional V segments, including TRBV6-2 and TRBV6-3, so those segments were excluded. Specific HLA alleles were associated with 15,000 to 20,000 TCR beta sequences at a false discovery rate of 0.05 in a later analysis. In vitro tests confirmed that a few of the cytomegalovirus-associated TCR beta chains recognize cytomegalovirus antigens. A further reported finding was that TCR beta sequences accurately predicted the HLA-A and HLA-B alleles for most subjects in the first cohort. While some public TCRs were present in many individuals, most TCR sequences turned up only very rarely across donors. Over 15 rarely observed V segments, including chromosome 9 orphons, were excluded from the earlier analysis of almost 600 of the donors because counts were too low.

From the cysteine through the phenylalanine, the CDR3 covers 16 amino acids. The CDR3 DNA has 48 bases and is translated from base 1. V trim: 0 bases; J trim: 4 bases; unmatched bases: 8. Looking up the germline V gene yields CDR1 LGHNA and CDR2 YNFKEQ. The cohort comprised approximately 700 healthy bone marrow donors. At the time of sampling, all cohort members were nominally healthy, though unrecorded immune exposures were likely present. The donor was CMV seronegative and was included in the group of a few hundred seronegative cohort members. Every donor gave a peripheral blood sample, and the peripheral blood mononuclear cells from that sample were used for TCR beta sequencing. Genomic DNA extraction from the blood cell samples was performed with the Qiagen DNeasy Blood Extraction Kit. The library came from the immunoSEQ multiplex PCR assay. For the multiplex PCR, a mixture combining 60 forward primers for TCR Vbeta segments and 13 reverse primers for TCR Jbeta segments was used. Amplification of the CDR3 region of rearranged TCR beta genes was performed with a multiplex PCR assay on genomic DNA. On the Illumina HiSeq System, the amplified TCR beta libraries were sequenced as 87-base-pair reads. The original pipeline was this. Across the roughly 670 repertoires, a later analysis counted roughly 77 million unique TCR beta chains, some 11 million of which were shared by at least two donors. Raw reads were error-corrected and collapsed into unique sequences with a nearest-neighbor algorithm that merged closely related sequences to remove PCR and sequencing errors. To assign V, D and J gene segments, CDR3 sequences were aligned to IMGT reference sequences. Each retained sequence needed at least a six-nucleotide match to both a V gene segment and a J gene segment. Rearrangements were called productive when the CDR3 lacked stop codons and stayed in frame with V and J; all others were non-productive. CDR3 was defined according to IMGT convention as the region running from the second conserved V-encoded cysteine to the conserved J-encoded phenylalanine. In an earlier analysis of approximately 500 of the donors, sequences lacking an unambiguous match to a single V gene segment were excluded. In an earlier analysis of some 590 of the donors, V segments were called functional above 56.7% productive rearrangements and were called segregating when the between-donor standard deviation exceeded 5%. A statistical classification framework was developed to diagnose cytomegalovirus status using the catalog of TCR beta chain sequences. In a later analysis, V and J genes were assigned by comparing TCR nucleotide sequences against IMGT/GENE-DB human TR gene sequences. A later analysis assigned CDR3 sequences and most-parsimonious VDJ recombination scenarios with the TCRdist pipeline. In a later analysis, each TCR beta chain was defined by its CDR3 amino acid sequence together with its V-gene family, and reads without a unique V-gene family were excluded. A later analysis removed roughly 590 highly shared, low-generation-probability nucleotide sequences to deal with suspected cross-contamination and a sequencing artifact. In a later analysis, a clonal expansion index for each public chain was calculated from normalized within-repertoire ranks of inferred template counts. In a later analysis, generation probabilities were computed with a VDJ recombination model fitted to out-of-frame rearrangements, and the resulting probabilities were checked against IGoR. In a later analysis, hypergeometric tests were used to score TCR-TCR, TCR-HLA and TCR-CMV co-occurrence, with a repertoire-size bias correction applied to TCR pairs. A later analysis estimated false discovery rates by permuting HLA or CMV assignments 20 times. In a later analysis, co-occurring TCRs were grouped using DBSCAN, with TCRdist sequence similarity added in when clustering inside HLA-allele-positive subsets. Repertoires with fewer than 30,000 or more than 120,000 public chains, plus five repertoires with anomalous nucleotide sharing, were excluded from co-occurrence clustering. Not all clones reach the TCRdb copy of this immuneACCESS table, which keeps in-frame sequences only. Checked studies attribute under half of the gap to unresolved V genes and leave the rest unexplained. The V and J calls and the clone size are those of that table, but D and trimming were determined from the DNA. This sample lists approximately 160,000 clones; 60% to 85% were detected once. The biggest ten clones account for roughly 0.76% of the sample.

This clone was observed a single time. The antigen it binds to is not known. Per-base qualities were not stored, and no clone one base away is much larger. The sequence derives from a female donor in good health and CMV-seronegative. The chain was built from TRBV4-2 and TRBJ1-2; a stretch of 7 junction bases matches TRBD1. Sequencing was done on a sample of PBMCs. The DNA is TGTGCCAGCAGCCAAGATCCGGGACAGAGTTTCTATGGCTACACCTTC. This encodes CASSQDPGQSFYGYTF.